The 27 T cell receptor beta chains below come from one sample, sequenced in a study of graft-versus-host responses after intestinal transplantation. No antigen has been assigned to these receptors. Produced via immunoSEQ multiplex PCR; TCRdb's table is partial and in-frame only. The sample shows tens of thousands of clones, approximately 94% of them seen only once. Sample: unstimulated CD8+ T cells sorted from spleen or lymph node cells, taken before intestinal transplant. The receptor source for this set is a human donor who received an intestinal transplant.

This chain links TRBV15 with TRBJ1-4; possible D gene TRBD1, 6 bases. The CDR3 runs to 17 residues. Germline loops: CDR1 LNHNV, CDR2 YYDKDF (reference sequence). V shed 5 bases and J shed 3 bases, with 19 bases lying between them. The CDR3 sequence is CATSPWQGPSPNEKLFF. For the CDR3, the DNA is TGTGCCACCAGCCCTTGGCAGGGGCCATCTCCTAATGAAAAACTGTTTTTT.

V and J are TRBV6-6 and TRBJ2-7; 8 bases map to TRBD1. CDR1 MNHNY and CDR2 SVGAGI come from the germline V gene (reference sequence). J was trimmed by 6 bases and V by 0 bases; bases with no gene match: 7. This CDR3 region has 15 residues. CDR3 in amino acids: CASSYSGQGAIEQYF. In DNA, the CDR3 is TGTGCCAGCAGTTACTCGGGCCAGGGGGCGATCGAGCAGTACTTC.

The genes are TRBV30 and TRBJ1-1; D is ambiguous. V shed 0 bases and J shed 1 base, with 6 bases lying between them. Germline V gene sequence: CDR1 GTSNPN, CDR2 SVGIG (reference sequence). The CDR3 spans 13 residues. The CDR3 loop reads CAWSVMWNTEAFF. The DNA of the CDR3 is TGTGCCTGGAGTGTAATGTGGAACACTGAAGCTTTCTTT. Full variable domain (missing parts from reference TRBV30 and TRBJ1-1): SQTIHQWPATLVQPVGSPLSLECTVEGTSNPNLYWYRQAAGRGLQLLFYSVGIGQISSEVPQNLSASRPQDRQFILSSKKLLLSDSGFYLCAWSVMWNTEAFFGQGTRLTVV.

CDR3 loop: CASSIGDPGELFF. CDR3 coding DNA: TGTGCCAGTAGTATCGGGGATCCCGGGGAGCTGTTTTTT. The rearrangement links TRBV19 to TRBJ2-2; weak D call: TRBD2 (5 bases). The CDR3 spans 13 residues. Trimming shortened V by 3 bases and J by 6 bases, and 8 bases separated the two germline ends. Per the germline V gene, CDR1 is LNHDA and CDR2 is SQIVND (reference sequence).

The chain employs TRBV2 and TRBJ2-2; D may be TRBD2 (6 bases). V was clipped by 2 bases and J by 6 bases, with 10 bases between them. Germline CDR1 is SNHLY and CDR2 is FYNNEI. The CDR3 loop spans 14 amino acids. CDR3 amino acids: CASSESPGAGELFF. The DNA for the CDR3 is TGTGCCAGCAGTGAAAGCCCGGGGGCCGGGGAGCTGTTTTTT.

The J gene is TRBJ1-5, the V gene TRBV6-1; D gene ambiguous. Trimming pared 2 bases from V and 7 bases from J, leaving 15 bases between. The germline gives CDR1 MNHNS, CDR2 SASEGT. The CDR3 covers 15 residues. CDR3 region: CASSELLPRRQPQHF. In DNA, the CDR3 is TGTGCCAGCAGTGAACTCCTTCCCCGTCGGCAGCCCCAGCATTTT.

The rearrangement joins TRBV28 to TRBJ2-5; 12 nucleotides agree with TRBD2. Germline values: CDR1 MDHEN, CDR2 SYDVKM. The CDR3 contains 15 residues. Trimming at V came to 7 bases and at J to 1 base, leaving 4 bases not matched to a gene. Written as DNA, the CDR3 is TGTGCCAGCACCCAACTAGCGGGAGGCCAAGAGACCCAGTACTTC. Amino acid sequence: CASTQLAGGQETQYF.

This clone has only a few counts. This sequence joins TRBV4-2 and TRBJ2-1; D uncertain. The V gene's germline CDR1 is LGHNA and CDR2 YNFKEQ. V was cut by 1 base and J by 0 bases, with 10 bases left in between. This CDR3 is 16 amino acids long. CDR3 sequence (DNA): TGTGCCAGCAGCCAAGTTGCGTTGAGCTCCTACAATGAGCAGTTCTTC. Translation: CASSQVALSSYNEQFF.

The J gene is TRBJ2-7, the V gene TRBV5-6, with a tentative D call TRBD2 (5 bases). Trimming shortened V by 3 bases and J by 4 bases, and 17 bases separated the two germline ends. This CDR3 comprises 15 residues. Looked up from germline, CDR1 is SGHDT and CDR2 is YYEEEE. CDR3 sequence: CASSSLEVTGYEQYF. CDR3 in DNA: TGTGCCAGCAGCTCCCTGGAGGTAACGGGATACGAGCAGTACTTC. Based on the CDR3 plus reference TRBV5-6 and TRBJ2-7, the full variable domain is DAGVTQSPTHLIKTRGQQVTLRCSPKSGHDTVSWYQQALGQGPQFIFQYYEEEERQRGNFPDRFSGHQFPNYSSELNVNALLLGDSALYLCASSSLEVTGYEQYFGPGTRLTVT.

The CDR3 protein is CASSRQGSDTQYF. As DNA, the CDR3 is TGTGCCAGCAGCAGACAGGGTTCTGATACGCAGTATTTT. This chain links TRBV21-1 with TRBJ2-3; the D segment call TRBD1 is taken from the table without a DNA check. TRBV21-1 counts as a pseudogene. The CDR3 loop spans 13 amino acids.

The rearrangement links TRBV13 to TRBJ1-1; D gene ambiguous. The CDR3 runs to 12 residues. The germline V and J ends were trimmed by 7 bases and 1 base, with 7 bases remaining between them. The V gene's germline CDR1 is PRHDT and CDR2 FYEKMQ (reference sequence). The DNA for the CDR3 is TGTGCCAGCACCGATGGGAACACTGAAGCTTTCTTT. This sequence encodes CASTDGNTEAFF.

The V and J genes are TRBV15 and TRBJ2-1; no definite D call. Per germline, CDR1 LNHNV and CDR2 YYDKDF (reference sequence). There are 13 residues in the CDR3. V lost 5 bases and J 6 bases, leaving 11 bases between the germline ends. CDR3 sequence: CATSRKIGNEQFF. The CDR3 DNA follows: TGTGCCACCAGCCGAAAAATAGGCAATGAGCAGTTCTTC.

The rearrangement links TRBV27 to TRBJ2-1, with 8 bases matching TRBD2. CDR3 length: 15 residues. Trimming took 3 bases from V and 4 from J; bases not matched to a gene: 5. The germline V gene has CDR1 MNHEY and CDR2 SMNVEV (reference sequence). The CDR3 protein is CASSFRTSWYNEQFF. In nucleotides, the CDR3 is TGTGCCAGCAGTTTCCGGACTAGCTGGTACAATGAGCAGTTCTTC.

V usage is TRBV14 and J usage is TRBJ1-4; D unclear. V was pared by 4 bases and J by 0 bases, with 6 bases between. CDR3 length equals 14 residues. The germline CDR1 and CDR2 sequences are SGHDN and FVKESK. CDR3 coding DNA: TGTGCCAGCAGCCTCGGGACAACTAATGAAAAACTGTTTTTT. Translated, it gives CASSLGTTNEKLFF.

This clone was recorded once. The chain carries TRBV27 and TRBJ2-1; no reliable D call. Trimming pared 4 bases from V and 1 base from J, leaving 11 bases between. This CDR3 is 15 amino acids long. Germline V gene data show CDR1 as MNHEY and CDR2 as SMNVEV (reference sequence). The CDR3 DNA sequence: TGTGCCAGCAGTTACACAGAACCTTCCTACAATGAGCAGTTCTTC. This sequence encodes CASSYTEPSYNEQFF.

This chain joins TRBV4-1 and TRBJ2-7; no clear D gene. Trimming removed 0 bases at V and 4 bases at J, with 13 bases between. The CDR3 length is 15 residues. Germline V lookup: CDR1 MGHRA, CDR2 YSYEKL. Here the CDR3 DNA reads TGCGCCAGCAGCCAAGAAAAGGCCCATTTGTACGAGCAGTACTTC. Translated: CASSQEKAHLYEQYF.

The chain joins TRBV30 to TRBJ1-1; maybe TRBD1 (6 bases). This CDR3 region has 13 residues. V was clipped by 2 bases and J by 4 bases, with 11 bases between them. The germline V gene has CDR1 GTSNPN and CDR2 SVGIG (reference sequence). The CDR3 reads CAWSRWGATEAFF. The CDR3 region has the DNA TGTGCCTGGAGTCGCTGGGGGGCCACTGAAGCTTTCTTT. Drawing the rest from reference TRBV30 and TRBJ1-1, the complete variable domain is SQTIHQWPATLVQPVGSPLSLECTVEGTSNPNLYWYRQAAGRGLQLLFYSVGIGQISSEVPQNLSASRPQDRQFILSSKKLLLSDSGFYLCAWSRWGATEAFFGQGTRLTVV.

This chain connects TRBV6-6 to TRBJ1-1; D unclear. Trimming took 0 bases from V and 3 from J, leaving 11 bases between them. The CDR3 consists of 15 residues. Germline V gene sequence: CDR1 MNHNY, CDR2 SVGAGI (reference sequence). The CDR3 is CASSYSSRGYTEAFF. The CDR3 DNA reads TGTGCCAGCAGTTACTCGAGCCGAGGATACACTGAAGCTTTCTTT.

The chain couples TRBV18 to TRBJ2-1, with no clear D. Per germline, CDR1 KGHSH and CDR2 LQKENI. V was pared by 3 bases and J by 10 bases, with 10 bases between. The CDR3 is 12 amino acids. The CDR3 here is CASSPIRQEQFF. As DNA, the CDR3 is TGTGCCAGCTCACCCATCCGTCAGGAGCAGTTCTTC.

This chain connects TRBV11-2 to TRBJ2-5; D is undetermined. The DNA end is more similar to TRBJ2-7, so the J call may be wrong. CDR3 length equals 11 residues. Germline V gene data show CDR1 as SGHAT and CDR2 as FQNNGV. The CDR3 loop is CASTGGYEQYF. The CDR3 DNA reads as TGTGCCAGCACAGGCGGCTACGAGCAGTACTTC.

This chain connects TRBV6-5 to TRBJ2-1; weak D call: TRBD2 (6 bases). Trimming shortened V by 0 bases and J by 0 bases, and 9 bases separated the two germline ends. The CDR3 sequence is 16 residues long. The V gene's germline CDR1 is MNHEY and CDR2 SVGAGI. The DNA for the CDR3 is TGTGCCAGCAGTTACTCTGGGGGGAGCTCCTACAATGAGCAGTTCTTC. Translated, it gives CASSYSGGSSYNEQFF.

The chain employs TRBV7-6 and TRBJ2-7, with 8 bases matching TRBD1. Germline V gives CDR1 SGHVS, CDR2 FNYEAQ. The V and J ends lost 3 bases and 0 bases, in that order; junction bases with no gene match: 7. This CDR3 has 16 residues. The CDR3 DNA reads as TGTGCCAGCAGCTTGCTCGACAGGGGAAGCTCCTACGAGCAGTACTTC. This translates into CASSLLDRGSSYEQYF.

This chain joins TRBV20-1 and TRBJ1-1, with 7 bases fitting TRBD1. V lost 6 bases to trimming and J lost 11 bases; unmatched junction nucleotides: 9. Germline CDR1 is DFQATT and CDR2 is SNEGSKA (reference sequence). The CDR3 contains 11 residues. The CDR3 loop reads CSAKTGREAFF. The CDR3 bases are TGCAGTGCGAAGACAGGGCGGGAGGCTTTCTTT.

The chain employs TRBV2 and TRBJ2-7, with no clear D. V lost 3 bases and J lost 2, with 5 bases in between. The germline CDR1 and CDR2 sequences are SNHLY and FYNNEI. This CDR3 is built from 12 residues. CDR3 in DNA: TGTGCCAGCAGTGACTACGCCTACGAGCAGTACTTC. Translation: CASSDYAYEQYF.

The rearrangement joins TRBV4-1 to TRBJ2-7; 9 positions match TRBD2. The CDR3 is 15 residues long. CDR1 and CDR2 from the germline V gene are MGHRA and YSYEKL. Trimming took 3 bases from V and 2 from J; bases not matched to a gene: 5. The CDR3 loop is CASSQGLAATYEQYF. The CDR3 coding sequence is TGCGCCAGCAGCCAGGGACTAGCTGCTACCTACGAGCAGTACTTC.

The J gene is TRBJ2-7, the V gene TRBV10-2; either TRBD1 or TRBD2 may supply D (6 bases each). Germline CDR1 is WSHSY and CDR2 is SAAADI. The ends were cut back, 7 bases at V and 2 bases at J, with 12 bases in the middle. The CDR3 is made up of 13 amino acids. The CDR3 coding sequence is TGCGCCAGCATGGGGGGCCCCCCCTACGAGCAGTACTTC. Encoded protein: CASMGGPPYEQYF.

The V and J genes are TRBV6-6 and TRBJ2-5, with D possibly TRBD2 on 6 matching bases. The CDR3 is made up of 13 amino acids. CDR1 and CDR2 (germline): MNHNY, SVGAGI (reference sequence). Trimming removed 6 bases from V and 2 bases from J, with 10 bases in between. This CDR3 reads CASRSGPQETQYF. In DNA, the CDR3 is TGTGCCAGCAGGAGCGGGCCTCAAGAGACCCAGTACTTC.